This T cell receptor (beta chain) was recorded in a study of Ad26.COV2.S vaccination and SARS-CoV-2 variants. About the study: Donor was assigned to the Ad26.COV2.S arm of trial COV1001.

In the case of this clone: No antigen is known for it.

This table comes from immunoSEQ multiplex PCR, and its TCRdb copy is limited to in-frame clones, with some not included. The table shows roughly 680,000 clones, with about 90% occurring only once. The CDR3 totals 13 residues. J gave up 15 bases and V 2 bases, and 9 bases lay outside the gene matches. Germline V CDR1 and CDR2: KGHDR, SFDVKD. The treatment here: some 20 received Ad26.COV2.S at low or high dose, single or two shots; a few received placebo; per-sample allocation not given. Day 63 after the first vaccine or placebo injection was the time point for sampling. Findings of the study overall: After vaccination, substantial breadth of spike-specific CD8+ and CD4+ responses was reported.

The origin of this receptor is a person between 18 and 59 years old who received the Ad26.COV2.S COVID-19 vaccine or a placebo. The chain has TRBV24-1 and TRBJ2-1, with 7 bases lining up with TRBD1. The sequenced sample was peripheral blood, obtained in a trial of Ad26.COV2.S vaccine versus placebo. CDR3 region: CATSDSTDRDRFF. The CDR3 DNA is TGTGCCACCAGTGATTCTACTGACAGGGACAGGTTCTTC.